The rows below give T cell receptor beta chains drawn from one sample of a study of blood T cell repertoires in COVID-19. Assay: immunoSEQ multiplex PCR; the TCRdb copy retains only in-frame clones and omits some. The sample lists about 160,000 clones; approximately 82% were seen once. Sequencing used peripheral blood. These receptors were taken from a man aged 65 to 79 who had recovered from COVID-19. Both conserved end residues are part of each CDR3. The order of the fields is clone size, J gene, V gene, D gene, CDR3 DNA, CDR3 protein. The D gene is left open where the match is weak. Part of the rows lack a size; the others show once, few, many or a class for expanded clones.

size: once
J: TRBJ1-5
V: TRBV10-3
D: .
DNA: TGTGCCATCAGTCCAGGGATCAATCAGCCCCAGCATTTT
CDR3: CAISPGINQPQHF

size: .
J: TRBJ2-7
V: TRBV28
D: .
DNA: TGTGCCAGCAGTTTACTTCAGGGTCCAAGCGAGCAGTACTTC
CDR3: CASSLLQGPSEQYF

size: .
J: TRBJ2-3
V: TRBV2
D: .
DNA: TGTGCCAGCAGAGTCGACGGGGTATCAGATACGCAGTATTTT
CDR3: CASRVDGVSDTQYF

size: few
J: TRBJ2-1
V: TRBV7-2
D: .
DNA: TGTGCCAGCAGCTTAGGCCCGGGACTCTACAATGAGCAGTTCTTC
CDR3: CASSLGPGLYNEQFF

size: .
J: TRBJ2-1
V: TRBV7-2
D: .
DNA: TGTGCCAGCAGCTGGGCTAGCGGAGGGGGGAATGAGCAGTTCTTC
CDR3: CASSWASGGGNEQFF

size: .
J: TRBJ2-7
V: TRBV13
D: TRBD1
DNA: TGTGCCAGCAGCCTCCGGACAGGGAGGGAGCAGTACTTC
CDR3: CASSLRTGREQYF

size: .
J: TRBJ2-7
V: TRBV9
D: .
DNA: TGTGCCAGCAGCGTAGCCAGCGAAGTCTACGAGCAGTACTTC
CDR3: CASSVASEVYEQYF

size: .
J: TRBJ2-1
V: TRBV24-1
D: TRBD1
DNA: TGTGCCACCAGTGGGGGACAGGGGGCCACCTACAATGAGCAGTTCTTC
CDR3: CATSGGQGATYNEQFF

size: .
J: TRBJ2-7
V: TRBV18
D: .
DNA: TGTGCCAGCTCACCCGGCTTCGGGGACATGGGGTACTACGAGCAGTACTTC
CDR3: CASSPGFGDMGYYEQYF

size: .
J: TRBJ2-7
V: TRBV3-1/TRBV3-2
D: TRBD1
DNA: TGTGCCAGCAGCCCCAGGGGGACGGACGAGCAGTACTTC
CDR3: CASSPRGTDEQYF

size: .
J: TRBJ2-2
V: TRBV7-2
D: .
DNA: TGTGCCAGCAGCTTAGGACAAGCGAACACCGGGGAGCTGTTTTTT
CDR3: CASSLGQANTGELFF

size: .
J: TRBJ2-1
V: TRBV9
D: .
DNA: TGTGCCAGCAGCGTAGCGGTAGCCAGCTACAATGAGCAGTTCTTC
CDR3: CASSVAVASYNEQFF

size: .
J: TRBJ2-6
V: TRBV28
D: .
DNA: TGTGCCAGCAGCCTACAGGCATCAGTCCTGACTTTC
CDR3: CASSLQASVLTF

size: .
J: TRBJ2-1
V: TRBV5-1
D: TRBD2
DNA: TGCGCCAGCAGCTATGGGACTAGCGGGAGGGAATCCTACAATGAGCAGTTCTTC
CDR3: CASSYGTSGRESYNEQFF

size: .
J: TRBJ2-6
V: TRBV7-9
D: .
DNA: TGTGCCAGCAGCTTAGGTTCCGGGGACTCTGGGGCCAACGTCCTGACTTTC
CDR3: CASSLGSGDSGANVLTF

size: .
J: TRBJ1-6
V: TRBV2
D: .
DNA: TGTGCCAGCAGTGAAAACAGGGATACACCCCTCCACTTT
CDR3: CASSENRDTPLHF

size: .
J: TRBJ2-7
V: TRBV9
D: .
DNA: TGTGCCAGCAGCGTAGCTACAGCCTCCTACGAGCAGTACTTC
CDR3: CASSVATASYEQYF

size: once
J: TRBJ1-5
V: TRBV15
D: .
DNA: TGTGCCACCAGCAGAGATCCGACAGCAACCCATCAGCCCCAGCATTTT
CDR3: CATSRDPTATHQPQHF

size: few
J: TRBJ2-5
V: TRBV3-1/TRBV3-2
D: .
DNA: TGTGCCAGCAGCCAAGATCTGGCGGGCCTTAAGGCGGAGACCCAGTACTTC
CDR3: CASSQDLAGLKAETQYF

size: .
J: TRBJ1-5
V: TRBV12-3/TRBV12-4
D: TRBD1
DNA: TGTGCCAGCAGGGGGACAGGGGCTCAGCCCCAGCATTTT
CDR3: CASRGTGAQPQHF

size: .
J: TRBJ2-3
V: TRBV2
D: .
DNA: TGTGCCAGCAGTGGGCTGGGGCAGCATACCCTCACAGATACGCAGTATTTT
CDR3: CASSGLGQHTLTDTQYF

size: .
J: TRBJ2-4
V: TRBV24-1
D: .
DNA: TGTGCCACCAGTGATGCGGGTACCAAAAACATTCAGTACTTC
CDR3: CATSDAGTKNIQYF